This is a list of T cell receptor beta chains from one sample in a study of CD8+CD57+ T cells in acquired aplastic anemia. Each CDR3 protein is one row after TCRdb ran MiXCR on the reads. This table has hundreds of thousands of distinct CDR3 sequences, less than 35% appearing once. The sequencing sample was made of sorted CD4+, CD8+, or CD8+CD57+ T cells (not recorded which) from PBMCs. The receptors here all came from a human donor with aplastic anemia. Both conserved end residues are part of each CDR3. The order of the fields is clone size, D gene, V gene, J gene, CDR3 protein, CDR3 DNA. The D gene is left open where the match is weak. Rows may omit the clone size; those that give it use once, few, many or a size class.

NA,NA,TRBV7-9,TRBJ2-5,CASSLVYGGETQYF,TGTGCCAGCAGCTTAGTTTATGGGGGGGAGACCCAGTACTTC
NA,TRBD1,TRBV28,TRBJ1-5,CAGRGQEKTGGNSNQPQHF,TGTGCCGGCCGCGGACAAGAAAAGACAGGGGGAAATAGCAATCAGCCCCAGCATTTT
few,TRBD1,TRBV7-2,TRBJ1-1,CASSGQVLNTEAFF,TGTGCCAGCAGCGGACAGGTTCTGAACACTGAAGCTTTCTTT
many,NA,TRBV15,TRBJ2-1,CATSVGREEQFF,TGTGCCACCAGCGTGGGTCGGGAAGAGCAGTTCTTC
NA,NA,TRBV5-1,TRBJ1-1,CASSADLGNTEAFF,TGCGCCAGCAGCGCAGACCTAGGGAACACTGAAGCTTTCTTT
once,NA,TRBV13,TRBJ2-4,CASTYWGSYNEQYF,TGTGCCAGCACCTACTGGGGTTCCTACAATGAGCAGTACTTC
many,NA,TRBV29-1,TRBJ2-1,CSAAAGSGYNEQFF,TGCAGCGCCGCCGCGGGTAGTGGCTACAATGAGCAGTTCTTC
few,TRBD1,TRBV28,TRBJ1-3,CASSLLRTGGSGNTIYF,TGTGCCAGCAGTTTACTAAGGACAGGCGGCTCTGGAAACACCATATATTTT
few,TRBD2,TRBV11-2,TRBJ2-1,CASTPGRGTSGMYNEQFF,TGTGCCAGCACTCCGGGACGCGGGACTAGCGGAATGTACAATGAGCAGTTCTTC
many,NA,TRBV2,TRBJ2-3,CASSPGNPSDTQYF,TGTGCCAGCAGTCCCGGGAATCCCTCAGATACGCAGTATTTT
NA,TRBD1,TRBV28,TRBJ1-5,CASSPGTGGVDDQPQHF,TGTGCCAGTTCACCTGGGACAGGGGGCGTAGATGATCAGCCCCAGCATTTT
few,TRBD2,TRBV6-5,TRBJ2-7,CASSYSRGRREDSYEQYF,TGTGCCAGCAGTTACTCCCGGGGTCGGCGGGAGGACTCCTACGAGCAGTACTTC
NA,NA,TRBV4-2,TRBJ2-3,CASSHVSTTTDTQYF,TGTGCCAGCAGCCACGTTTCGACGACCACAGATACGCAGTATTTT
NA,TRBD1,TRBV29-1,TRBJ1-5,CSLVPSWAGGQPQHF,TGCAGCTTGGTCCCCTCTTGGGCAGGGGGACAGCCCCAGCATTTT
many,TRBD1,TRBV5-1,TRBJ2-7,CASSLVPTGDEQYF,TGCGCCAGCAGCTTGGTACCGACAGGGGACGAGCAGTACTTC
many,NA,TRBV25-1,TRBJ2-1,CASIRSGGSDEQFF,TGTGCCAGCATCCGGAGTGGAGGGAGCGATGAGCAGTTCTTC
many,NA,TRBV2,TRBJ2-2,CASSLTFTGELFF,TGTGCCAGCAGCCTAACTTTCACCGGGGAGCTGTTTTTT
NA,NA,TRBV18,TRBJ1-2,CASSGTREYGYTF,TGTGCCAGCTCAGGGACGAGAGAGTATGGCTACACCTTC
few,NA,TRBV7-3,TRBJ2-7,CASSASRDYEQYF,TGTGCCAGCAGCGCCTCCAGGGACTACGAGCAGTACTTC
many,NA,TRBV15,TRBJ2-3,CATSRVFSLGGASTDTQYF,TGTGCCACCAGCAGAGTATTTTCCCTGGGCGGCGCTAGCACAGATACGCAGTATTTT
few,TRBD2,TRBV5-1,TRBJ2-5,CASSDRLAGFDQETQYF,TGCGCCAGCAGCGACCGACTAGCGGGTTTTGATCAAGAGACCCAGTACTTC
NA,NA,TRBV5-1,TRBJ2-7,CASSLVAVSEQYF,TGCGCCAGCAGCTTGGTGGCCGTCTCCGAGCAGTACTTC
NA,TRBD1,TRBV29-1,TRBJ2-7,CSVERDRASEQYF,TGCAGCGTTGAAAGGGACAGGGCTTCCGAGCAGTACTTC
NA,NA,TRBV19,TRBJ2-1,CASSTETALGEQFF,TGTGCCAGTAGTACGGAGACCGCCCTAGGTGAGCAGTTCTTC
NA,NA,TRBV10-3,TRBJ1-2,CAIDPGTTTNYGYTF,TGTGCCATCGATCCGGGGACCACCACTAACTATGGCTACACCTTC
many,NA,TRBV2,TRBJ2-3,CASRVAGDTQYF,TGTGCCAGCAGGGTGGCGGGGGATACGCAGTATTTT
NA,NA,TRBV20-1,TRBJ1-5,CSARDVHPMGQPQHF,TGCAGTGCTAGAGATGTACACCCGATGGGTCAGCCCCAGCATTTT
few,NA,TRBV2,TRBJ2-7,CASSEAGRVYEQYF,TGTGCCAGCAGTGAAGCCGGCAGGGTCTACGAGCAGTACTTC
NA,NA,TRBV27,TRBJ2-7,CASSDDRTATYEQYF,TGTGCCAGCAGTGATGACCGAACCGCTACCTACGAGCAGTACTTC
NA,NA,TRBV6-1,TRBJ1-5,CASSEWSVLGNQPQHF,TGTGCCAGCAGTGAATGGTCGGTGCTCGGTAATCAGCCCCAGCATTTT
many,TRBD2,TRBV20-1,TRBJ2-7,CSALTSGAHEQYF,TGCAGTGCCCTGACTAGCGGGGCCCACGAGCAGTACTTC
NA,NA,TRBV27,TRBJ2-7,CASRGLNDYEQYF,TGTGCCAGCAGGGGGTTAAACGACTACGAGCAGTACTTC
many,TRBD1,TRBV19,TRBJ2-7,CASSITEDRGGEQYF,TGTGCCAGTAGTATAACTGAGGACAGGGGTGGCGAGCAGTACTTC
NA,NA,TRBV11-1,TRBJ2-4,CASAAHALAKNIQYF,TGTGCCAGCGCGGCCCACGCACTAGCCAAAAACATTCAGTACTTC
many,NA,TRBV7-9,TRBJ1-6,CASRKRQGLDSPLHF,TGTGCCAGCAGGAAAAGGCAGGGACTGGATTCACCCCTCCACTTT
NA,NA,TRBV3-1,TRBJ2-7,CASSQVWDSYEQYF,TGTGCCAGCAGCCAAGTATGGGACTCCTACGAGCAGTACTTC
once,TRBD1,TRBV10-3,TRBJ2-5,CAIGTGQETQYF,TGTGCCATCGGGACAGGCCAAGAGACCCAGTACTTC
NA,NA,TRBV7-9,TRBJ1-4,CASSETGFREKLFF,TGTGCCAGCAGCGAAACAGGGTTTCGGGAAAAACTGTTTTTT
NA,TRBD1,TRBV7-2,TRBJ2-2,CASSLPGQGYLTGELFF,TGTGCCAGCAGCTTACCGGGACAGGGATATCTCACCGGGGAGCTGTTTTTT
once,NA,TRBV15,TRBJ2-7,CATSRDRQGKDEQYF,TGTGCCACCAGCAGAGATCGTCAGGGCAAAGACGAGCAGTACTTC
NA,NA,TRBV29-1,TRBJ2-7,CSVREETRPYEQYF,TGCAGCGTCCGCGAGGAGACAAGACCCTACGAGCAGTACTTC
many,NA,TRBV15,TRBJ2-3,CATSRDRRVGTDTQYF,TGTGCCACCAGCAGAGATCGGAGGGTTGGGACAGATACGCAGTATTTT
many,TRBD1,TRBV20-1,TRBJ1-6,CSATGGYNSPLHF,TGCAGTGCTACAGGGGGCTATAATTCACCCCTCCACTTT
few,NA,TRBV30,TRBJ1-5,CAWSLSNQPQHF,TGTGCCTGGAGTTTATCCAATCAGCCCCAGCATTTT
many,TRBD1,TRBV2,TRBJ1-4,CASSVDREEKLFF,TGTGCCAGCAGTGTAGACAGGGAGGAAAAACTGTTTTTT
NA,NA,TRBV7-8,TRBJ2-3,CASSSIGTDTQYF,TGTGCCAGCAGTTCTATCGGGACAGATACGCAGTATTTT
once,TRBD1,TRBV10-3,TRBJ2-7,CAIRARYSGGRYEQYF,TGTGCCATCCGTGCTAGGTACTCAGGGGGCAGGTACGAGCAGTACTTC
NA,TRBD2,TRBV7-2,TRBJ2-7,CASSLAGGVAEQYF,TGTGCCAGCAGCTTGGCGGGGGGGGTGGCCGAGCAGTACTTC